This T cell receptor beta chain was documented in a study of radiotherapy plus CTLA-4 blockade in lung cancer. Study overall: Objective responses occurred in roughly 20% of patients; roughly 31% had disease control.

Note on this clone: What it binds is unknown.

V shed 2 bases, J shed 8 bases, and the junction held 5 bases outside the gene matches. The length of the CDR3 is 13 residues. From germline, CDR1 is MNHEY and CDR2 SVGAGI. Chemo-refractory metastatic non-small-cell lung cancer patients received focal radiation with ipilimumab CTLA-4 blockade. The table came from immunoSEQ multiplex PCR; TCRdb's copy has only in-frame clones and leaves some out. The sample lists roughly 62,000 clones; around 77% were seen once. Study-wide results and limits: Response was reportedly best predicted by early blood T cell clone dynamics, with interferon-beta. Clones derived from tumor TCRs expanded in blood after radiotherapy plus ipilimumab.

This TCR came from a human donor with non-small cell lung cancer who had a complete response to radiotherapy plus ipilimumab. The J gene is TRBJ1-2, the V gene TRBV6-5; 7 nucleotides agree with TRBD1. The specimen was peripheral blood, collected from a patient treated with radiotherapy plus ipilimumab. The CDR3 DNA is TGTGCCAGCAGTTACCGGGACAGTGGGGGCTACACCTTC. It is translated as CASSYRDSGGYTF.